This TCR beta chain was identified in a study of cytomegalovirus exposure and HLA in healthy donors (TCRdb year 2017). Study-level background: An earlier analysis of approximately 640 of the donors reported roughly 270 Gb of sequence data and approximately 110 million unique TCR beta sequences from about 200 million T cells. The T cell repertoires of 666 subjects were profiled by immunosequencing and related to cytomegalovirus serostatus. Typing coverage varied by locus: about 629-630 donors for A, B, C, DRB1 and DQB1; approximately 500 for DQA1; over 600 for DPA1; fewer than 480 for DPB1. On average, around 230,000 unique TCR beta nucleotide sequences were sequenced per donor among 398 genotyped donors of the cohort, with 15% to 20% of those sequences being non-productive. HLA typing included class I and class II loci at four-digit resolution. To study patterns of TCR occurrence, a later analysis re-analyzed previously published TCR beta repertoires from 500 to 850 donors and added high-resolution HLA genotyping. Of the roughly 410 genotyped donors, 75% to 85% were placed in the genetic ancestry cluster associated with self-reported Caucasian donors. About 5 DR-DQ haplotypes were handled as single units for association and clustering, since linkage in the cohort was strong. Every discovery cohort repertoire had been produced on one sequencing platform. Alongside the repertoire data, information on donor age, sex, ethnicity and CMV serostatus was compiled. The study was designed to test whether signatures of past pathogen exposure could be identified by cataloging public T cell receptors. The study combined high-throughput TCR immunosequencing, statistical association of individual TCRs with disease status, and machine learning to predict cytomegalovirus infection status. Rather than drawing on any new phenotypic data, the later analysis identified candidate immune exposures from TCR beta sequences and the way those sequences occurred across donors. A later genetic analysis took genome-wide SNP genotypes for 398 of the 666 donors and used that subset as a discovery cohort. An earlier analysis of some 500 of the donors applied high-throughput TCR beta sequencing to assess whether each TCR beta V gene segment acted as functional or pseudogenic. Along with the approximately 700-subject first cohort, a separate validation cohort of roughly 110 different subjects was used. About 300 gigabases of sequencing data and roughly 90 million unique TCR sequences were included in an early release covering under 650 HLA-typed donors. Study-wide conclusions, independent of this receptor: A further reported finding was that TCR beta sequences accurately predicted the HLA-A and HLA-B alleles for most subjects in the first cohort. Compared with equally common non-associated chains, HLA-associated TCR beta chains in a later analysis were more clonally expanded and had lower generation probabilities. Across donors, most TCR sequences were observed very rarely, whereas some public TCRs were present in many individuals. The classifier was reported to diagnose cytomegalovirus status with high specificity and sensitivity in both the original cohort and the validation cohort. In an earlier analysis of more than 500 of the donors, most TCR beta V segments appeared in productive rearrangements about 87% or about 30% of the time, broadly matching IMGT annotations. In vitro tests confirmed that a few of the cytomegalovirus-associated TCR beta chains recognize cytomegalovirus antigens. HLA typing was unavailable for some donors at each locus, so association tests used only the typed subset. An association between a missense DCLRE1C variant and V-gene and J-gene trimming of TCR beta chains was found in a later genetic analysis and replicated in an independent cohort. Most CMV-associated TCR beta chains appeared to be HLA-restricted in a later analysis, and the HLA associations seemed to be driven largely by CMV exposure. In this cohort, only TCR beta chains were sequenced, and detectable features were limited by the absence of alpha or paired-chain data. The study gave a list of 150 to 200 TCR beta chains associated with cytomegalovirus. The only immune exposure information available for the cohort was CMV serostatus. When HLA alleles, especially DR and DQ, strongly co-occurred, attributing TCR associations to individual alleles was difficult. The earlier analysis of some 560 of the donors excluded approximately 17 rarely observed V segments, including chromosome 9 orphons, because counts were too low. The authors suggested that the approach could potentially be extended to other disease states and immunological phenotypes. Correlated functional status among segregating V segments might reflect linkage disequilibrium, but an unknown experimental factor could not be ruled out. According to a later analysis, TCR association rates differed among HLA loci, with DRB1 alleles showing the most associated TCRs and HLA-C alleles showing the fewest. A group of highly shared sequence variants was considered likely to be a technical artifact of the sequencing pipeline. The 87-base-pair reads could not distinguish some IMGT-functional V segments, including TRBV6-2 and TRBV6-3, so those segments were excluded. Compared with the approximately 700-donor mean, donors in an Asian-associated ancestry cluster had fewer N-insertions in productive TCRs, according to a later genetic analysis. A later analysis associated 16,951 TCR beta sequences with specific HLA alleles at a false discovery rate of 0.05. Presence/absence analyses assumed roughly uniform sequencing depth across donors, an assumption that may not hold. In a later analysis, several top co-occurrence clusters were reported to appear linked to parvovirus B19, influenza, CMV and Epstein-Barr virus.

Turning to this clone: Its antigen target is currently unknown. Base qualities are missing; no much larger clone stands one base away.

The CDR1 and CDR2 encoded by the germline V gene (reference sequence) are SEHNR and FQNEAQ. V lost 3 bases and J lost 3 bases; the stretch between them is 17 bases long. From cysteine to phenylalanine, the CDR3 is 16 amino acids long. Of the read, only the CDR3 DNA is kept; its 48 bases are in frame from base 1. The receptor library was made with the immunoSEQ multiplex PCR assay. For the multiplex PCR, a mixture combining 60 forward primers for TCR Vbeta segments and 13 reverse primers for TCR Jbeta segments was used. A multiplex PCR assay on genomic DNA amplified the CDR3 region of rearranged TCR beta genes. The Illumina HiSeq System was used to sequence the amplified TCR beta libraries as 87-base-pair reads. Under the source paper's analysis protocol: A later analysis counted about 80 million unique TCR beta chains across the 700 or so repertoires, and 10 million to 12 million of these chains were shared by at least two donors. Raw reads were error-corrected and collapsed into unique sequences by a nearest-neighbor algorithm in which closely related sequences were merged to remove PCR and sequencing errors. Alignment of CDR3 sequences to IMGT reference sequences was used to assign V, D and J gene segments. For a sequence to be retained, a match of at least six nucleotides was required to both a V gene segment and a J gene segment. Rearrangements were called productive when the CDR3 lacked stop codons and stayed in frame with V and J; all others were non-productive. CDR3 was defined by IMGT convention, running from the second conserved V-encoded cysteine to the conserved J-encoded phenylalanine. The earlier analysis of about 610 of the donors excluded any sequence lacking an unambiguous match to a single V gene segment. In an earlier analysis of 587 of the donors, V segments were called functional above 56.7% productive rearrangements and were called segregating when the between-donor standard deviation exceeded 5%. To diagnose cytomegalovirus status from the catalog of TCR beta chain sequences, a statistical classification framework was built. In a later analysis, V and J genes were assigned by comparing TCR nucleotide sequences against IMGT/GENE-DB human TR gene sequences. Using the TCRdist pipeline, a later analysis assigned CDR3 sequences along with most-parsimonious VDJ recombination scenarios. A later analysis defined each TCR beta chain by its CDR3 amino acid sequence plus V-gene family, and excluded reads lacking a unique V-gene family. To address suspected cross-contamination and a sequencing artifact, a later analysis removed approximately 590 highly shared, low-generation-probability nucleotide sequences. In a later analysis, a clonal expansion index was calculated for each public chain from normalized within-repertoire ranks of inferred template counts. In a later analysis, generation probabilities were computed using a VDJ recombination model fitted to out-of-frame rearrangements, and the results were checked against IGoR. A later analysis scored TCR-TCR, TCR-HLA and TCR-CMV co-occurrence with hypergeometric tests, applying a repertoire-size bias correction to TCR pairs. In a later analysis, false discovery rates were estimated by permuting HLA or CMV assignments 20 times. In a later analysis, co-occurring TCRs were grouped using DBSCAN, and TCRdist sequence similarity was added for clustering within HLA-allele-positive subsets. Co-occurrence clustering excluded repertoires with fewer than 30,000 or more than 120,000 public chains, plus five with anomalous nucleotide sharing. TCRdb stores this immuneACCESS table with in-frame sequences only. Part of the clones is absent; in the studies checked, under half of the shortfall reflects unresolved V genes, and no reason is known for the rest. The V and J calls and clone size were taken over from that table, and D and trimming were inferred from the DNA. Counted in this sample were some 160,000 clones; approximately 84% of them appeared once. The leading ten clones occupy about 2.5% of the sample.

In total, roughly 670 healthy bone marrow donors made up the cohort. Cohort members were all nominally healthy when sampled, although unrecorded immune exposures were likely present. The donor was CMV seropositive and belonged to the group of 270 or so seropositive cohort members. Every donor gave a peripheral blood sample, and the peripheral blood mononuclear cells from that sample were used for TCR beta sequencing. Genomic DNA extraction from the blood cell samples was performed with the Qiagen DNeasy Blood Extraction Kit. Recombination connected TRBV7-9 to TRBJ1-2; no D gene can be assigned with confidence. The sequencing sample was made of PBMCs. The TCR comes from a young man in good health and CMV-seropositive. In nucleotide form, the sequence is TGTGCCAGCAGCTTTAGGCCGCTAGGCAGCGACTATGGCTACACCTTC. It codes for CASSFRPLGSDYGYTF. Full variable domain (CDR3 extended with the reference TRBV7-9 and TRBJ1-2 proteins): DTGVSQNPRHKITKRGQNVTFRCDPISEHNRLYWYRQTLGQGPEFLTYFQNEAQLEKSRLLSDRFSAERPKGSFSTLEIQRTEQGDSAMYLCASSFRPLGSDYGYTFGSGTRLTVV.